The subject of this entry is one T cell receptor (beta chain). Its matching antigen is unknown. Reverse transcription of all isolated RNA meant that expressed TCRB transcripts were sequenced. Profiled with immunoSEQ multiplex PCR; TCRdb holds only in-frame clones, not every one. In the table there are 450,000 to 600,000 clones, 30% of which are singletons. This specimen belongs to a study of beta chain features in type 1 diabetes. The V gene lost 5 bases and the J gene lost 8 bases, with 9 bases spanning the gap. From germline, CDR1 is DFQATT and CDR2 SNEGSKA (reference sequence). The CDR3 runs 10 residues. Broader study findings: Patients' naive, central memory and regulatory TCRB repertoires appeared more alike than those of healthy donors. Shorter TCRB CDR3s, moderately but significantly so, marked every one of the four CD4+ subsets in Type 1 diabetes patients.

The single heparinised draw taken from each donor contained approximately 120 mL of blood on average. This rearrangement joins TRBV20-1 to TRBJ1-2; TRBD1 is a possible D gene (5 bases). Sequenced: naive CD4+ T cells from blood. The receptor comes from a man in his late teens or twenties in good health. In DNA, the CDR3 is TGCAGTGCTTGGGGGAACGGCTACACCTTC. Translation: CSAWGNGYTF.